The 20 T cell receptor beta chains reported below all come from one sample, sequenced in a study of T-cell memory formation after mild COVID-19. A single record per CDR3 protein comes from TCRdb applying MiXCR to the 5' RACE reads. The sample shows about 290,000 distinct CDR3 sequences, about 16% of them seen only once. Sequenced material: PBMCs or a T cell subset sorted from them (not recorded which). These receptors were collected from a man between 18 and 35 years old who had mild COVID-19 (a few samples of this study predate the infection). Cell type and time point are not known.

This clonotype has just a few counts. The chain is built from TRBV6-6 and TRBJ1-2, with TRBD1 as a possible D gene (6 bases). The V gene lost 4 bases and the J gene lost 4 bases, with 10 bases spanning the gap. This CDR3 has 13 residues. CDR1 is MNHNY, CDR2 SVGAGI, per germline (reference sequence). CDR3 region: CASSSAGAYGYTF. In DNA, the CDR3 is TGTGCCAGCAGTTCGGCAGGGGCCTATGGCTACACCTTC.

This clonotype was detected only a few times. V and J are TRBV20-1 and TRBJ2-5; D possibly corresponds to TRBD2 (6 bases). There are 15 residues in the CDR3. Germline V CDR1 and CDR2: DFQATT, SNEGSKA (reference sequence). Trimming removed 4 bases from V and 5 bases from J, with 20 bases in between. The CDR3: CSATPPGVTWETQYF. CDR3 nucleotide sequence: TGCAGTGCTACCCCACCGGGGGTCACCTGGGAGACCCAGTACTTC.

Turning to this clonotype: One end of the junction fails to match germline, which may point to a read error. This rearrangement joins TRBV6-5 to TRBJ2-1; TRBD2 is a possible D gene (6 bases). Germline V gives CDR1 MNHEY, CDR2 SVGAGI. The CDR3 is 17 residues long. The CDR3 DNA reads TGTGCCAGCATTTACTCGGGACTGCCGAGCTCCTACAATGAGCAGTTCTTC. The encoded protein is CASIYSGLPSSYNEQFF.

The chain combines TRBV7-9 with TRBJ1-2; 7 bases are shared with TRBD1. CDR3 length: 15 residues. Germline V gene lookup returns CDR1 SEHNR and CDR2 FQNEAQ (reference sequence). The junction had 5 bases not matched to a gene; V was cut back by 1 base and J by 3 bases. CDR3 protein: CASSLVGTADYGYTF. In DNA form, the CDR3 reads TGTGCCAGCAGCTTAGTGGGGACAGCGGACTATGGCTACACCTTC.

The chain is built from TRBV5-5 and TRBJ1-5; 11 positions agree with TRBD1. The CDR3 consists of 14 residues. Germline lookup yields CDR1 SGHKS and CDR2 YYEKEE (reference sequence). The junction had 6 bases not matched to a gene; V was cut back by 7 bases and J by 6 bases. CDR3 bases: TGTGCCAGCTTGCCCGGGACAGGGGGTCAGCCCCAGCATTTT. Its translation is CASLPGTGGQPQHF.

The V gene is TRBV18, the J gene TRBJ2-7, with D perhaps TRBD2 (6 bases). V lost 5 bases and J lost 5, with 19 bases in between. This CDR3 has 15 residues. From germline, CDR1 is KGHSH and CDR2 LQKENI. CDR3 sequence: CASSISGGSLDEQYV. In DNA form, the CDR3 reads TGTGCCAGCTCAATTTCTGGAGGGAGTCTCGACGAGCAGTACGTC.

This clonotype has more than one count but fewer than ten. The chain uses TRBV4-1 and TRBJ1-1, with D tentatively TRBD1 (6 bases). The CDR3 sequence is 15 residues long. The germline gives CDR1 MGHRA, CDR2 YSYEKL. V was shortened by 0 bases and J by 1 base, with 9 bases between the two germline ends. CDR3 loop: CASSQEGGTNTEAFF. The DNA of the CDR3 is TGCGCCAGCAGCCAAGAAGGGGGGACGAACACTGAAGCTTTCTTT.

This clonotype turned up a few times. The gene calls are TRBV11-2 and TRBJ2-1; D call uncertain. Germline-derived CDR1 and CDR2 are SGHAT and FQNNGV. This CDR3 spans 14 amino acids. V dropped 5 bases and J dropped 7 bases, with 15 bases sitting between them. The CDR3 DNA follows: TGTGCCAGCAGCCCCAGGCTAGGCCGGAATGAGCAGTTCTTC. Encoded protein: CASSPRLGRNEQFF. Complete variable domain (other parts from reference TRBV11-2 and TRBJ2-1): EAGVAQSPRYKIIEKRQSVAFWCNPISGHATLYWYQQILGQGPKLLIQFQNNGVVDDSQLPKDRFSAERLKGVDSTLKIQPAKLEDSAVYLCASSPRLGRNEQFFGPGTRLTVL.

This clonotype was detected a few times. The chain couples TRBV7-9 to TRBJ2-5, with D unresolved. This CDR3 has 14 amino acids. V was cut by 2 bases and J by 0 bases, with 7 bases left in between. Germline V lookup: CDR1 SEHNR, CDR2 FQNEAQ (reference sequence). CDR3 amino acids: CASSLLGNQETQYF. The CDR3 coding sequence is TGTGCCAGCAGCTTATTAGGGAACCAAGAGACCCAGTACTTC.

In its sample, this clonotype was seen a few times. The CDR3 nucleotides are TGTGCCAGCAGCCAAGACAGACTAGAAGCTTTCTTT. This codes for CASSQDRLEAFF. The V and J genes are TRBV6-6 and TRBJ1-1; D might be TRBD1 (5 bases). V dropped 6 bases and J dropped 8 bases, with 13 bases sitting between them. Germline CDR1 reads MNHNY; CDR2 reads SVGAGI (reference sequence). The CDR3 is made up of 12 amino acids.

The table lists this clonotype with a few counts. This chain connects TRBV12-3 or TRBV12-4 to TRBJ2-5; 7 bases map to TRBD2. Unmatched junction bases numbered 5, after V lost 7 bases and J lost 3 bases. The CDR3 has 13 amino acids. Here the CDR3 reads CASIKTSEETQYF. CDR3 DNA sequence: TGTGCCAGCATCAAAACTAGCGAAGAGACCCAGTACTTC.

This clonotype was seen a handful of times. The chain joins TRBV5-4 to TRBJ1-2; maybe TRBD1 (5 bases). The CDR3 covers 16 residues. Looked up from germline, CDR1 is SGHNT and CDR2 is YYREEE (reference sequence). With 2 bases removed from V and 1 base from J, the gap between germline ends came to 15 bases. The CDR3 sequence is CASSLWWTPLNYGYTF. The CDR3 nucleotides are TGTGCCAGCAGCTTATGGTGGACACCTCTTAACTATGGCTACACCTTC.

V usage is TRBV20-1 and J usage is TRBJ2-5; D tentatively reads TRBD1 or TRBD2 (5 bases each). The CDR3 runs to 11 residues. Germline loops: CDR1 DFQATT, CDR2 SNEGSKA (reference sequence). The V gene lost 7 bases and the J gene lost 5 bases, with 11 bases spanning the gap. The chain's CDR3 is CSGGNKETQYF. DNA of the CDR3: TGCAGTGGGGGGAATAAGGAGACCCAGTACTTC.

This rearrangement joins TRBV20-1 to TRBJ2-7, with a possible D match to TRBD2 (5 bases). CDR1 DFQATT and CDR2 SNEGSKA come from the germline V gene (reference sequence). The CDR3 has 14 residues. V lost 6 bases to trimming and J lost 4 bases, with 19 bases between them. For the CDR3, the DNA is TGCAGTGCGAGGGCCACTCATCAGAAATACGAGCAGTACGTC. This codes for CSARATHQKYEQYV.

This clonotype has at least ten counts. The V gene is TRBV28, the J gene TRBJ2-7, with TRBD2 as a possible D gene (6 bases). Trimming removed 3 bases from V and 3 bases from J, with 6 bases in between. Germline V gene sequence: CDR1 MDHEN, CDR2 SYDVKM. The CDR3 covers 12 residues. The CDR3 coding sequence is TGTGCCAGCAGTTTGGAGGGCTACGAGCAGTACGTC. It translates to CASSLEGYEQYV.

This clonotype was seen a few times. This rearrangement joins TRBV9 to TRBJ1-6, with D uncertain. The germline V gene encodes CDR1 SGDLS and CDR2 YYNGEE. The CDR3 runs to 15 residues. The V end lost 0 bases, the J end lost 9 bases, and 13 bases lay between the germline ends. The CDR3 here is CASSVGGSPSSPLHF. The CDR3, as DNA: TGTGCCAGCAGCGTAGGGGGATCCCCCTCTTCACCCCTCCACTTT.

This clonotype was detected many times. The rearrangement links TRBV12-3 or TRBV12-4 to TRBJ2-3; D is ambiguous. The CDR3 spans 13 residues. Trimming cost V 2 bases and J 1 base, with 4 bases left between them. The CDR3 region is CASSLRGTDTQYF. Here the CDR3 DNA reads TGTGCCAGCAGTTTAAGGGGCACAGATACGCAGTATTTT.

This chain links TRBV6-5 with TRBJ1-2, with D possibly TRBD1 on 6 matching bases. The CDR3 sequence is 15 residues long. Germline V gene sequence: CDR1 MNHEY, CDR2 SVGAGI. The germline V and J ends were trimmed by 2 bases and 4 bases, with 14 bases remaining between them. CDR3 coding DNA: TGTGCCAGCAGTTACAGCGATGGACAGCTCTATGGCTACACCTTC. It encodes CASSYSDGQLYGYTF.

The chain employs TRBV20-1 and TRBJ1-6; TRBD1 is a possible D gene (5 bases). The CDR3 consists of 13 residues. V lost 8 bases and J lost 10, with 18 bases in between. CDR1 and CDR2 from the germline V gene are DFQATT and SNEGSKA (reference sequence). The CDR3 spells CSLDSGGGSPLHF. The CDR3 region has the DNA TGCAGTCTAGATTCTGGGGGAGGATCACCCCTCCACTTT.

The table lists this clonotype with a few counts. J is TRBJ1-1 and V is TRBV2, with 8 bases aligning to TRBD1. The ends lost 6 bases at V and 11 bases at J; junction bases unmatched: 5. The CDR3 extends over 11 amino acids. The V gene's germline CDR1 is SNHLY and CDR2 FYNNEI. The CDR3 DNA sequence: TGTGCCAGCAGCCCGACAGGGGCGGCTTTCTTT. Translated, it gives CASSPTGAAFF.